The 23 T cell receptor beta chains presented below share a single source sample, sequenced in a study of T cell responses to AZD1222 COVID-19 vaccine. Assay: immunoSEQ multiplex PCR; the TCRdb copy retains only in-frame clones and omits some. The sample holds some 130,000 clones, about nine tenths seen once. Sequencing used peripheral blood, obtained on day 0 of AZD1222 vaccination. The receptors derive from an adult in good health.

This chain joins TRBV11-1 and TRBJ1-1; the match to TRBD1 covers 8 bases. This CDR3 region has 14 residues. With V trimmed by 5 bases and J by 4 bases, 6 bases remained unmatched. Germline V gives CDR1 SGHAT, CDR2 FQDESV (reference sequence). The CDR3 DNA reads TGTGCCAGCAGCGCGCGACAGGGGAGCACTGAAGCTTTCTTT. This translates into CASSARQGSTEAFF. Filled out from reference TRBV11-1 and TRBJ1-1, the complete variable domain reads EAEVAQSPRYKITEKSQAVAFWCDPISGHATLYWYRQILGQGPELLVQFQDESVVDDSQLPKDRFSAERLKGVDSTLKIQPAELGDSAMYLCASSARQGSTEAFFGQGTRLTVV.

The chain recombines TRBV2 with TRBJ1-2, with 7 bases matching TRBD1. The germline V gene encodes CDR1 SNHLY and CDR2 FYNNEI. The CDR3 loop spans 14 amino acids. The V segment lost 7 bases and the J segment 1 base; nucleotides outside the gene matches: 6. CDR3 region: CASKTTGNNYGYTF. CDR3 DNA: TGTGCCAGCAAAACGACAGGGAATAACTATGGCTACACCTTC.

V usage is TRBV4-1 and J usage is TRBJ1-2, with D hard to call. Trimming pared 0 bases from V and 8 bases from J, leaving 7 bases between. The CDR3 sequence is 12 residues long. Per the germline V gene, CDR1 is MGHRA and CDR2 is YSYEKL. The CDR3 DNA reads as TGCGCCAGCAGCCAAGAATTTGGAGGCTACACCTTC. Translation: CASSQEFGGYTF.

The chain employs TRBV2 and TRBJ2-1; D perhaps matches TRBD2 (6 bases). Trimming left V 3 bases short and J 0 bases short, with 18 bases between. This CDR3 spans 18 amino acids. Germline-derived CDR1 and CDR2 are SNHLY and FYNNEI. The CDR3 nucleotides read TGTGCCAGCAGTGAGTTGTCCTCTAGCGCGAGCTCCTACAATGAGCAGTTCTTC. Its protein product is CASSELSSSASSYNEQFF.

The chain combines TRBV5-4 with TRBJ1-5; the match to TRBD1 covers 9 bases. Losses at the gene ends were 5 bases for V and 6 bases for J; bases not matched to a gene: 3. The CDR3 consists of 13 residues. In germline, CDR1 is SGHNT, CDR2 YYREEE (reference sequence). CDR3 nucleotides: TGTGCCAGCAGTACAGGGGGCGGTCAGCCCCAGCATTTT. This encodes CASSTGGGQPQHF. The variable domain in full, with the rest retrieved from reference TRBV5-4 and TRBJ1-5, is ETGVTQSPTHLIKTRGQQVTLRCSSQSGHNTVSWYQQALGQGPQFIFQYYREEENGRGNFPPRFSGLQFPNYSSELNVNALELDDSALYLCASSTGGGQPQHFGDGTRLSIL.

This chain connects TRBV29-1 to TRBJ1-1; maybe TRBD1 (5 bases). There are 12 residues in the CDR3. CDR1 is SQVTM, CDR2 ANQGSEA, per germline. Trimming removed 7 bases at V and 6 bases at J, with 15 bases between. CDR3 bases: TGCAGCGGCCAGGGTGCGGGCGCTGAAGCTTTCTTT. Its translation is CSGQGAGAEAFF.

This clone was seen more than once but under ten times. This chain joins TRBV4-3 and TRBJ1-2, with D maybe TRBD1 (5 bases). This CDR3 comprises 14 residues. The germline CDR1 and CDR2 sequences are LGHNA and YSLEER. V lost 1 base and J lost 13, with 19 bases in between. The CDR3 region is CASSQARGGSGSTF. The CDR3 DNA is TGCGCCAGCAGCCAAGCCCGGGGCGGGTCGGGTTCCACCTTC.

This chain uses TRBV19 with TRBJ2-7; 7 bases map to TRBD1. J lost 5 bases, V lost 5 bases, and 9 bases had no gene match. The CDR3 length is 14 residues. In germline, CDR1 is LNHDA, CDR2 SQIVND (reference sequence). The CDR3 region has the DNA TGTGCCAGTAGTCGAGACAGGGTAGGGGACGAGCAGTACTTC. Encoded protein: CASSRDRVGDEQYF. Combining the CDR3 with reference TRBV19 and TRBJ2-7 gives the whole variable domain DGGITQSPKYLFRKEGQNVTLSCEQNLNHDAMYWYRQDPGQGLRLIYYSQIVNDFQKGDIAEGYSVSREKKESFPLTVTSAQKNPTAFYLCASSRDRVGDEQYFGPGTRLTVT.

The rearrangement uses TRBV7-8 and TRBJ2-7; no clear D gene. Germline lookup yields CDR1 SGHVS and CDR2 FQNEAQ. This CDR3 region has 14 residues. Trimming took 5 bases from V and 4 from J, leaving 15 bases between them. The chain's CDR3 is CASSPGLGIYEQYF. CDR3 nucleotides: TGTGCCAGCAGCCCCGGTTTGGGGATATACGAGCAGTACTTC.

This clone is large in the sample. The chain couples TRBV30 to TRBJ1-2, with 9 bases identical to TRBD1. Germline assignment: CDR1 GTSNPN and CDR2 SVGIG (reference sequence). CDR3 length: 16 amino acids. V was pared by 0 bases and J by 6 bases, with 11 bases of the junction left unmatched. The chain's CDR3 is CAWSVWDREFLDGYTF. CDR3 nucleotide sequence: TGTGCCTGGAGTGTATGGGACAGGGAATTCCTTGATGGCTACACCTTC. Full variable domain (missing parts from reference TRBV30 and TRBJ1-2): SQTIHQWPATLVQPVGSPLSLECTVEGTSNPNLYWYRQAAGRGLQLLFYSVGIGQISSEVPQNLSASRPQDRQFILSSKKLLLSDSGFYLCAWSVWDREFLDGYTFGSGTRLTVV.

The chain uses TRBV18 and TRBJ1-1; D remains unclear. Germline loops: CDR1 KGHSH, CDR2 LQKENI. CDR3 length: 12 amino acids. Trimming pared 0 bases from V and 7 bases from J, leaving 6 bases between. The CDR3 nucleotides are TGTGCCAGCTCACCACCTTCGAATGAAGCTTTCTTT. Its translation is CASSPPSNEAFF.

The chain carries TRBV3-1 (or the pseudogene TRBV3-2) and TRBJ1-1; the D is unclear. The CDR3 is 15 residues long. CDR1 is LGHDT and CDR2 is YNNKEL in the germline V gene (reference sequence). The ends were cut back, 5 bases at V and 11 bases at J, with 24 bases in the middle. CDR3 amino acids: CASSVPVKSDGGAFF. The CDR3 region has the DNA TGTGCCAGCAGCGTACCCGTGAAATCGGACGGTGGGGCTTTCTTT.

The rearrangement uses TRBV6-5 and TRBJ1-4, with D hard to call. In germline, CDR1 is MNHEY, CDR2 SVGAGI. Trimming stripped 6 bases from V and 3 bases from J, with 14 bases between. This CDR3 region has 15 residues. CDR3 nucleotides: TGTGCCAGCAGGGGCCAAAGTAGGGCTAATGAAAAACTGTTTTTT. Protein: CASRGQSRANEKLFF.

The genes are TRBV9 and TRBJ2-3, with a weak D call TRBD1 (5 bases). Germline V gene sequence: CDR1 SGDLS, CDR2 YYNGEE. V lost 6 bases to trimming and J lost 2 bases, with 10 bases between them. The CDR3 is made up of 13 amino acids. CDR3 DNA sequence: TGTGCCAGCACCTCGGACATCACAGATACGCAGTATTTT. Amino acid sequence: CASTSDITDTQYF.

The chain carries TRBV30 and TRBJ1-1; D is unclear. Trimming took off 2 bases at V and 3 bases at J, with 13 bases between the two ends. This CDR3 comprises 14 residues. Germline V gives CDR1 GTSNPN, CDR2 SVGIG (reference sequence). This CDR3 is CAWSRAHWDTEAFF. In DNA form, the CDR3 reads TGTGCCTGGAGTAGGGCCCATTGGGACACTGAAGCTTTCTTT.

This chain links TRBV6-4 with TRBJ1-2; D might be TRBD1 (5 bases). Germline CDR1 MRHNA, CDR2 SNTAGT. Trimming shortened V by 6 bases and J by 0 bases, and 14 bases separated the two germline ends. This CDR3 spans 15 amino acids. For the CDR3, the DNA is TGTGCCAGCAGGGCCAGGGAGGAGGCTAACTATGGCTACACCTTC. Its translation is CASRAREEANYGYTF.

For the CDR3, the DNA is TGTGCCAGCAGCCAAGATAGCCGGGGCTTGAATTCACCCCTCCACTTT. Its protein product is CASSQDSRGLNSPLHF. The chain uses TRBV3-1 (or the pseudogene TRBV3-2) and TRBJ1-6; tentative D call: TRBD1 (5 bases). The CDR3 has 16 residues. V lost 0 bases to trimming and J lost 7 bases, with 13 bases between them. CDR1 LGHDT and CDR2 YNNKEL come from the germline V gene (reference sequence).

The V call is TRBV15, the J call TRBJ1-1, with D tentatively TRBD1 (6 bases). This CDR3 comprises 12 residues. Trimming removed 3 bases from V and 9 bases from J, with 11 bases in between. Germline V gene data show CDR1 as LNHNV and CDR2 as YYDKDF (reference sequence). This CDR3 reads CATSRAGDKAFF. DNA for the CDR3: TGTGCCACCAGCAGGGCAGGGGATAAAGCTTTCTTT.

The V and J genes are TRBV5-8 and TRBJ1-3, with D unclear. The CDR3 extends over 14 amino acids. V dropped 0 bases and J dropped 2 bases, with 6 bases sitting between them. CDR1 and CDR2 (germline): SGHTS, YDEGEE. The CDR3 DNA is TGTGCCAGCAGCTTGGTGGGGACTGGAAACACCATATATTTT. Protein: CASSLVGTGNTIYF.

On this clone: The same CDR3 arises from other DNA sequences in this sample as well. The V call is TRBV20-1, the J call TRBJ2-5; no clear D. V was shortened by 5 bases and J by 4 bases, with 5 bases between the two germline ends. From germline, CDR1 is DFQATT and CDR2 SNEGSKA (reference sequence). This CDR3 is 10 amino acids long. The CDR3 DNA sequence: TGCAGTGCTTCCTTAGAGACCCAGTACTTC. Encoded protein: CSASLETQYF.

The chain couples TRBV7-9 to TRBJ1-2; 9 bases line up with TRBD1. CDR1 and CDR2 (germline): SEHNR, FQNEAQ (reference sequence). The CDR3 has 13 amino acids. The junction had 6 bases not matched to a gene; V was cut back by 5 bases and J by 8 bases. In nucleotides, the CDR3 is TGTGCCAGCAGCGCACGGACAGGGGACGGCTACACCTTC. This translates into CASSARTGDGYTF.

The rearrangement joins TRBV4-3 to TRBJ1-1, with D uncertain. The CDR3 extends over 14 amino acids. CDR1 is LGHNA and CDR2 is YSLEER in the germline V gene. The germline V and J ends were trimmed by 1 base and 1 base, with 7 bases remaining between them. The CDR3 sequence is CASSQVNQNTEAFF. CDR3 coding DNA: TGCGCCAGCAGCCAAGTGAACCAGAACACTGAAGCTTTCTTT.

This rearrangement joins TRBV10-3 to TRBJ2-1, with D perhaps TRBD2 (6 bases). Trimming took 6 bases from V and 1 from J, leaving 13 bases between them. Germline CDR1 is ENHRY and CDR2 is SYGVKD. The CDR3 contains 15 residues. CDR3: CAIRGGLESYNEQFF. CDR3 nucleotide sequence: TGTGCCATCAGGGGGGGTCTGGAGTCCTACAATGAGCAGTTCTTC.